This TCR beta chain was found in a study of blood T cell repertoires in COVID-19. Assay: immunoSEQ multiplex PCR; the TCRdb copy retains only in-frame clones and omits some. The table records 140,000 or so clones, 70% to 90% of them present only once. The source is a woman of 80 years or more with acute or convalescent COVID-19. Input material: peripheral blood.

For the CDR3, the DNA is TGTGCCAGCAGTAGACAGGTTAATGAGCAGTTCTTC. This translates into CASSRQVNEQFF. This chain links TRBV9 with TRBJ2-1, with D possibly matching TRBD1 (6 bases). Germline CDR1 reads SGDLS; CDR2 reads YYNGEE. V was trimmed by 5 bases and J by 7 bases, leaving 10 bases between them. The CDR3 covers 12 residues.